Listed below are T cell receptor beta chains from one sample, sequenced in a study of cytomegalovirus exposure and HLA in healthy donors. Some clones are missing from TCRdb's copy, which holds only in-frame ones; the method was immunoSEQ multiplex PCR. This sample has about 360,000 clones, with roughly 85% found just once. The sample comprised PBMCs. Receptor source: a woman under 30 in good health and CMV-seronegative. Each CDR3 is given with its conserved first and last residue. The D gene is left open where the match is weak. The size entry is marked missing in some rows and otherwise reads once, few, many or a size class.

>-|TRBV7-9|-|TRBJ1-2
TGTGCCAGCAGCTTAGGTCCGGGTTCGAACTATGGCTACACCTTC
CASSLGPGSNYGYTF
>-|TRBV11-2|-|TRBJ1-4
TGTGCCAGCAGCTTTGGGAGGAAGAATGAAAAACTGTTTTTT
CASSFGRKNEKLFF
>-|TRBV7-6|-|TRBJ1-2
TGTGCCAGCAGCTTACCTGGGAGTCAGGAATTTGACTACACCTTC
CASSLPGSQEFDYTF
>-|TRBV2|TRBD2|TRBJ2-3
TGTGCCAGCAGCCCCCCTAGCGGGAAGCAGTATTTT
CASSPPSGKQYF
>-|TRBV27|-|TRBJ2-1
TGTGCCAGCAGTTTATCCCCCAGCAGGTACAATGAGCAGTTCTTC
CASSLSPSRYNEQFF
>-|TRBV19|TRBD2|TRBJ2-7
TGTGCCAGCGGACTAGCGGCGGCCTACGAGCAGTACTTC
CASGLAAAYEQYF
>-|TRBV28|-|TRBJ2-3
TGTGCCAGCAGTGCCTTTTTCCGTATAGTTGCAGATACGCAGTATTTT
CASSAFFRIVADTQYF
>-|TRBV7-2|-|TRBJ1-2
TGTGCCAGCAGCTTCTGGGGGCGAGGCTACACCTTC
CASSFWGRGYTF
>once|TRBV6-6|-|TRBJ1-1
TGTGCCAGCAGTTACCCGGGAGACACTGAAGCTTTCTTT
CASSYPGDTEAFF
>-|TRBV14|TRBD2|TRBJ2-1
TGTGCCAGCAGCCAAGGAGCGCTAGCGGGGCGGGCTTACAATGAGCAGTTCTTC
CASSQGALAGRAYNEQFF
>-|TRBV27|TRBD1|TRBJ1-4
TGTGCCAGCAGATACTGGGACAGGGAAGGAGAAAAACTGTTTTTT
CASRYWDREGEKLFF
>-|TRBV7-2|TRBD1|TRBJ2-7
TGTGCCAGCAGCTTAGTGAGGACAGGACCCTACGAGCAGTACTTC
CASSLVRTGPYEQYF
>-|TRBV6-4|-|TRBJ2-2
TGTGCCAGCAGTGACGGAGACACCGGGGAGCTGTTTTTT
CASSDGDTGELFF
>-|TRBV25-1|-|TRBJ2-1
TGTGCCAGCAGTGAAGCAGGCAGGTTTAACAATGAGCAGTTCTTC
CASSEAGRFNNEQFF
>-|TRBV11-3|TRBD1|TRBJ1-1
TGTGCCAGCCGGACTGACAGGGTGAGAAATACTGAAGCTTTCTTT
CASRTDRVRNTEAFF
>-|TRBV11-2|-|TRBJ1-2
TGTGCCAGCAGCTTAGTCCAGGGGAACTTCTATGGCTACACCTTC
CASSLVQGNFYGYTF
>-|TRBV2|-|TRBJ2-7
TGTGCCTCCGAACGGGGTTCCTACGAGCAGTACTTC
CASERGSYEQYF
>-|TRBV18|TRBD1|TRBJ1-1
TGTGCCAGCTCACCACTCGGACAGGGCTCTGCCACTGAAGCTTTCTTT
CASSPLGQGSATEAFF
>-|TRBV5-4|-|TRBJ2-1
TGTGCCAGCAGCTGGACGGGAGTGGGTGAGCAGTTCTTC
CASSWTGVGEQFF
>-|TRBV28|TRBD2|TRBJ2-5
TGTGCCAGCAGTCGAGTTTTAGCGGGAGTCGGGAAGACCCAGTACTTC
CASSRVLAGVGKTQYF
>-|TRBV28|-|TRBJ2-2
TGTGCCAGCAGTCGTCGCAGGGGTGGGACCGGGGAGCTGTTTTTT
CASSRRRGGTGELFF
>-|TRBV2|TRBD2|TRBJ2-3
TGTGCCAGCAGTACTAGCGGGGGGGCGACTGATACGCAGTATTTT
CASSTSGGATDTQYF
>-|TRBV13|-|TRBJ1-1
TGTGCCAGCAGCTTAGGCGGGGGGCGTAGGAGCAACACTGAAGCTTTCTTT
CASSLGGGRRSNTEAFF
>-|TRBV4-1|-|TRBJ1-4
TGCGCCAGCAGCCAGCCCAGGGGAGCTAATGAAAAACTGTTTTTT
CASSQPRGANEKLFF
>-|TRBV19|-|TRBJ1-2
TGTGCCAGTCACGAAGCAACTGGCTACACCTTC
CASHEATGYTF
>-|TRBV4-1|-|TRBJ1-3
TGCGCCAGCAGCCTTACGGCGTACGGGGGGGGAAACACCATATATTTT
CASSLTAYGGGNTIYF
>-|TRBV30|TRBD1|TRBJ1-1
TGTGCCTGGAGCGCAGGGGGTGAAGCTTTCTTT
CAWSAGGEAFF
>-|TRBV5-1|-|TRBJ1-3
TGCGCCAGCAGCTTGACGGGGGGCCGCTCTGGAAACACCATATATTTT
CASSLTGGRSGNTIYF
>-|TRBV7-6|TRBD1|TRBJ2-7
TGTGCCAGCAGCTTATTGCAGGGGGAGCCGTACTTC
CASSLLQGEPYF
>-|TRBV27|TRBD1|TRBJ1-2
TGTGCCAGCAGCCCTACAGGGGGCGGAATCTATGGCTACACCTTC
CASSPTGGGIYGYTF
>-|TRBV7-9|TRBD1|TRBJ1-2
TGTGCCAGCACCCTGGGGACAGCAGACTATGGCTACACCTTC
CASTLGTADYGYTF
>-|TRBV9|-|TRBJ2-7
TGTGCCAGCAGCGTAGGAGGACACCGGTACTACGAGCAGTACTTC
CASSVGGHRYYEQYF
>-|TRBV29-1|-|TRBJ1-2
TGCAGCGTTGAAAGGCAGGGGATAGACTATGGCTACACCTTC
CSVERQGIDYGYTF
>once|TRBV7-9|TRBD1|TRBJ1-1
TGTGCCAGCAGCGGGGACAGGTGGGCTGAAGCTTTCTTT
CASSGDRWAEAFF
>once|TRBV5-1|-|TRBJ1-2
TGCGCCAGCACGGAGACAGACTATGGCTACACCTTC
CASTETDYGYTF
>-|TRBV28|-|TRBJ2-5
TGTGCCAGCAGTTTATACGAAGGGGGCGCGGGGATGGAGACCCAGTACTTC
CASSLYEGGAGMETQYF
>-|TRBV29-1|-|TRBJ1-1
TGCAGCGTAACGGGACATGCCAACACTGAAGCTTTCTTT
CSVTGHANTEAFF
>once|TRBV14|TRBD1|TRBJ2-7
TGTGCCAGCAGCCCCGGACGGGCTGGGACAGAGTACTTC
CASSPGRAGTEYF
>once|TRBV29-1|-|TRBJ2-7
TGCAGCGTTGAATCCGTCTACGAGCAGTACTTC
CSVESVYEQYF
>-|TRBV30|-|TRBJ2-3
TGTGCCTCGACAATCCCCAGGGATGAAGATACGCAGTATTTT
CASTIPRDEDTQYF
>many|TRBV9|-|TRBJ1-1
TGTGCCAGCAGCCTTTGGGGGGGACCAGCGAACACTGAAGCTTTCTTT
CASSLWGGPANTEAFF
>few|TRBV11-1|TRBD1|TRBJ1-1
TGTGCCAGCAGCCAACTGGGACAGGGAGATACTGAAGCTTTCTTT
CASSQLGQGDTEAFF
>-|TRBV12-5|-|TRBJ2-1
TGTGCTAGTGGCCCTGGGCAGTCATTATCTTCCTACAATGAGCAGTTCTTC
CASGPGQSLSSYNEQFF
>-|TRBV27|-|TRBJ2-3
TGTGCCAGCAGTTCTTCACTGGGGCCCACAGATACGCAGTATTTT
CASSSSLGPTDTQYF
>-|TRBV7-9|TRBD2|TRBJ2-1
TGTGCCAGCAGCCCCGCATATAGCGGGAATGAGCAGTTCTTC
CASSPAYSGNEQFF
>-|TRBV6-5|TRBD1|TRBJ2-2
TGTGCCAGCAGTTACTTTGGGACAGGGGCAGCCGGGGAGCTGTTTTTT
CASSYFGTGAAGELFF
>-|TRBV4-1|TRBD1|TRBJ2-7
TGCGCCAGCAGCCAGAGGACAGGGGGCCAAGAGCAGTACTTC
CASSQRTGGQEQYF
>-|TRBV30|TRBD2|TRBJ2-1
TGTGCCTGGAGTGGGCTAGCGGCCTCCTACAATGAGCAGTTCTTC
CAWSGLAASYNEQFF
>-|TRBV30|TRBD1|TRBJ1-2
TGTGCCTGGTCAACGAACAGGGGTGGCTACACCTTC
CAWSTNRGGYTF
>-|TRBV6-1|TRBD1|TRBJ1-2
TGTGCCAGCGTGGGACAGGACAGATATGGCTACACCTTC
CASVGQDRYGYTF
>-|TRBV6-1|-|TRBJ1-2
TGTGCCACCTCCCGGGGCAGGGGAAATGGCTACACCTTC
CATSRGRGNGYTF
>-|TRBV30|TRBD1|TRBJ2-2
TGTGCCTGGAGGTCGGACAGGACGAACACCGGGGAGCTGTTTTTT
CAWRSDRTNTGELFF
>-|TRBV10-3|-|TRBJ1-1
TGTGCCATCAGTCCTTGGGGGGGGGACACTGAAGCTTTCTTT
CAISPWGGDTEAFF